The 23 T cell receptor beta chains below all came from one sample that was sequenced in a study of early T cells in non-severe SARS-CoV-2 infection (dated by TCRdb to the early 2020s). Libraries came from 5' RACE. The listed sequencing device is NextSeq 500. Starting from the raw public reads, TCRdb applied fastp trimming at Q25, assembled clones with MiXCR and retained in-frame beta chains. Rows merge per CDR3 protein into single entries with the most common DNA and genes. This sample comprises 56,000 or so distinct CDR3 sequences, around 8% of them detected only once. 4% to 5% of the sample is held by the ten biggest clonotypes. The sample taken for sequencing was whole blood. The receptors were gathered from an adult who was a healthcare worker with PCR-confirmed SARS-CoV-2 infection or an uninfected control (not recorded which).

About this clonotype: Mismatch with germline at one junction end may stem from a read error. The CDR3 protein is CASSHRADTEAFF. For the CDR3, the DNA is TGTGCCAGCTCACACCGGGCCGACACGGAAGCTTTCTTT. The chain couples TRBV18 to TRBJ1-1; D ambiguous. This CDR3 comprises 13 residues. Germline CDR1 and CDR2: KGHSH and LQKENI.

The chain joins TRBV28 to TRBJ1-1; 8 bases map to TRBD1. CDR1 and CDR2 from the germline V gene are MDHEN and SYDVKM. The length of the CDR3 is 13 residues. V shed 4 bases, J shed 8 bases, and the junction held 6 bases outside the gene matches. CDR3 sequence: CASSYDRGEEAFF. The CDR3 bases are TGTGCCAGCAGTTACGACAGGGGCGAAGAAGCTTTCTTT. The full variable domain, rest sourced from reference TRBV28 and TRBJ1-1, is DVKVTQSSRYLVKRTGEKVFLECVQDMDHENMFWYRQDPGLGLRLIYFSYDVKMKEKGDIPEGYSVSREKKERFSLILESASTNQTSMYLCASSYDRGEEAFFGQGTRLTVV.

The V and J genes are TRBV5-6 and TRBJ2-7; a weak D match, TRBD2 (6 bases). The CDR3 sequence is 14 residues long. Trimming cost V 0 bases and J 5 bases, with 12 bases left between them. The germline V gene has CDR1 SGHDT and CDR2 YYEEEE. CDR3 sequence (DNA): TGTGCCAGCAGCTTGGCCCTAGCGACAAACGAGCAGTACTTC. This sequence encodes CASSLALATNEQYF. The full variable domain, completed using reference TRBV5-6 and TRBJ2-7, is DAGVTQSPTHLIKTRGQQVTLRCSPKSGHDTVSWYQQALGQGPQFIFQYYEEEERQRGNFPDRFSGHQFPNYSSELNVNALLLGDSALYLCASSLALATNEQYFGPGTRLTVT.

This clonotype has at least ten counts. This chain links TRBV20-1 with TRBJ2-7, with D perhaps assigned TRBD1 or TRBD2 (5 bases each). CDR1 and CDR2 (germline): DFQATT, SNEGSKA (reference sequence). V dropped 0 bases and J dropped 6 bases, with 6 bases sitting between them. The CDR3 length is 11 residues. The CDR3 coding sequence is TGCAGTGCTAGAGAGGGGGTCGAGCAGTACTTC. Its protein is CSAREGVEQYF.

This rearrangement joins TRBV29-1 to TRBJ2-7, with TRBD2 matching 9 bases. Trimming removed 7 bases from V and 2 bases from J; junction bases left unmatched: 3. The CDR3 consists of 12 residues. Per germline, CDR1 SQVTM and CDR2 ANQGSEA. The CDR3 DNA reads as TGCAGCGGTTCTAGCGGGACCTACGAGCAGTACTTC. It yields the protein CSGSSGTYEQYF.

The chain couples TRBV5-4 to TRBJ2-6, with D unresolved. Trimming stripped 2 bases from V and 1 base from J, with 7 bases between. Germline CDR1 reads SGHNT; CDR2 reads YYREEE (reference sequence). The CDR3 totals 15 residues. This CDR3 is CASSFGGSGANVLTF. CDR3 DNA sequence: TGTGCCAGCAGCTTCGGCGGTTCTGGGGCCAACGTCCTGACTTTC.

This clonotype was seen ten or more times. The rearrangement joins TRBV20-1 to TRBJ2-1, with a weak D call TRBD1 (5 bases). Germline assignment: CDR1 DFQATT and CDR2 SNEGSKA (reference sequence). Trimming took off 0 bases at V and 6 bases at J, with 15 bases between the two ends. The CDR3 runs to 15 residues. The CDR3 nucleotides are TGCAGTGCTAGAGATTACAAGCTTCAGGGCAATGAGCAGTTCTTC. It translates to CSARDYKLQGNEQFF.

The table lists this clonotype with many counts. V is TRBV11-2 and J is TRBJ2-5; D is undetermined. Trimming pared 1 base from V and 7 bases from J, leaving 22 bases between. This CDR3 is built from 17 residues. Germline V gene lookup returns CDR1 SGHAT and CDR2 FQNNGV. DNA for the CDR3: TGTGCCAGCAGCTTAGTTAGGTCAGAGGAGCTTGCAGGGACCCAGTACTTC. This gives the protein CASSLVRSEELAGTQYF.

This clonotype was seen a few times. CDR3 protein: CASSPLMGRGYEQYF. The CDR3, as DNA: TGTGCCAGCAGCCCACTCATGGGGAGGGGTTACGAGCAGTACTTC. This chain links TRBV11-2 with TRBJ2-7; 7 bases are a match to TRBD2. The CDR3 has 15 amino acids. Unmatched junction bases numbered 11, after V lost 5 bases and J lost 4 bases. Germline CDR1 SGHAT, CDR2 FQNNGV. Variable domain in full (rest from reference TRBV11-2 and TRBJ2-7): EAGVAQSPRYKIIEKRQSVAFWCNPISGHATLYWYQQILGQGPKLLIQFQNNGVVDDSQLPKDRFSAERLKGVDSTLKIQPAKLEDSAVYLCASSPLMGRGYEQYFGPGTRLTVT.

The chain couples TRBV4-1 to TRBJ1-1; possible D gene TRBD1, 5 bases. V was pared by 3 bases and J by 4 bases, with 9 bases between. CDR1 MGHRA and CDR2 YSYEKL come from the germline V gene. The CDR3 totals 13 residues. The CDR3 coding sequence is TGCGCCAGCAGCCAGTGGGGCAGCACTGAAGCTTTCTTT. Protein: CASSQWGSTEAFF.

This clonotype has just a few counts. CDR3 nucleotide sequence: TGCGCCAGCAGCTTGAGCGGGAGCTCCTACAATGAGCAGTTCTTC. Translation gives CASSLSGSSYNEQFF. The chain links TRBV5-1 to TRBJ2-1; 8 bases are a match to TRBD2. CDR3 length: 15 residues. V trimming: 1 base; J trimming: 0 bases; junction bases outside the gene matches: 0. From germline, CDR1 is SGHRS and CDR2 YFSETQ.

The chain links TRBV5-1 to TRBJ2-7; D perhaps matches TRBD1 (5 bases). The CDR3 sequence is 14 residues long. V lost 0 bases, J lost 5 bases, and 12 bases lay in between. Germline V gene lookup returns CDR1 SGHRS and CDR2 YFSETQ. CDR3 DNA sequence: TGCGCCAGCAGCTTGGTGGCAGGGTTGAACGAGCAGTACTTC. Residues: CASSLVAGLNEQYF. Using reference TRBV5-1 and TRBJ2-7 for the parts outside the CDR3, the full variable domain is KAGVTQTPRYLIKTRGQQVTLSCSPISGHRSVSWYQQTPGQGLQFLFEYFSETQRNKGNFPGRFSGRQFSNSRSEMNVSTLELGDSALYLCASSLVAGLNEQYFGPGTRLTVT.

In its sample, this clonotype was seen a few times. The chain employs TRBV7-9 and TRBJ2-2; perhaps TRBD2 as D (5 bases). The CDR3 contains 12 residues. Germline loops: CDR1 SEHNR, CDR2 FQNEAQ (reference sequence). V lost 8 bases and J lost 6, with 10 bases in between. Here the CDR3 DNA reads TGTGCCAGCCTTAGAGGGTCCGGGGAGCTGTTTTTT. Translated, it gives CASLRGSGELFF.

This clonotype was detected only a few times. The chain combines TRBV10-2 with TRBJ1-1; D remains unclear. This CDR3 comprises 11 residues. CDR1 WSHSY and CDR2 SAAADI come from the germline V gene. Trimming took 4 bases from V and 5 from J, leaving 5 bases between them. CDR3 coding DNA: TGCGCCAGCAGTGCCTGGACTGAAGCTTTCTTT. The encoded protein is CASSAWTEAFF.

This clonotype was seen more than once but under ten times. The rearrangement joins TRBV20-1 to TRBJ2-7, with D possibly called TRBD1 or TRBD2 (5 bases each). Germline assignment: CDR1 DFQATT and CDR2 SNEGSKA (reference sequence). This CDR3 is built from 14 residues. The V end lost 1 base, the J end lost 5 bases, and 15 bases lay between the germline ends. CDR3 DNA sequence: TGCAGTGCTAGAGCCAATCTAAGGGACCACGAGCAGTACTTC. Translated: CSARANLRDHEQYF.

The V call is TRBV27, the J call TRBJ2-1, with 9 bases matching TRBD2. Trimming cost V 3 bases and J 6 bases; bases outside gene matches: 9. Germline V gene sequence: CDR1 MNHEY, CDR2 SMNVEV (reference sequence). The CDR3 has 16 residues. The CDR3: CASSFSGSAPINEQFF. In nucleotides, the CDR3 is TGTGCCAGCAGTTTTAGCGGGAGCGCCCCGATCAATGAGCAGTTCTTC.

The V gene is TRBV20-1, the J gene TRBJ1-1; a possible D gene is TRBD1 (6 bases). The CDR3 spans 12 residues. V was shortened by 6 bases and J by 1 base, with 9 bases between the two germline ends. Germline V lookup: CDR1 DFQATT, CDR2 SNEGSKA (reference sequence). The CDR3 DNA reads as TGCAGTGCGGGACAACAGAACACTGAAGCTTTCTTT. Amino acids: CSAGQQNTEAFF.

This sequence joins TRBV3-1 and TRBJ1-3; 10 nucleotides align to TRBD1. The CDR3 contains 13 residues. V dropped 4 bases and J dropped 7; count of bases not matched to a gene: 1. CDR1 is LGHDT and CDR2 is YNNKEL in the germline V gene (reference sequence). CDR3 region: CASSPDRGNTIYF. CDR3 DNA: TGTGCCAGCAGCCCGGACAGGGGGAACACCATATATTTT.

This clonotype was seen repeatedly, ten times or more. This chain links TRBV3-1 with TRBJ1-1, with 7 bases aligning to TRBD1. CDR1 is LGHDT, CDR2 YNNKEL, per germline (reference sequence). The CDR3 extends over 20 amino acids. V was clipped by 0 bases and J by 3 bases; unmatched bases: 19. The CDR3 DNA sequence: TGTGCCAGCAGCCAAGACCACGTCAGGGGGGGAAGCGGGGTGGACACTGAAGCTTTCTTT. It codes for CASSQDHVRGGSGVDTEAFF.

This clonotype has only a few counts. The V gene is TRBV20-1, the J gene TRBJ2-1, with TRBD2 identical over 7 bases. Per the germline V gene, CDR1 is DFQATT and CDR2 is SNEGSKA (reference sequence). CDR3 size: 13 residues. CDR3 DNA sequence: TGCAGCCTCCTAGCGGAGACACACAATGAGCAGTTCTTC. Translation: CSLLAETHNEQFF.

This clonotype has just a few counts. CDR3 residues: CSARQGADTQYF. CDR3 nucleotide sequence: TGCAGCGCAAGACAGGGGGCAGATACGCAGTATTTT. V is TRBV29-1 and J is TRBJ2-3, with 9 bases that match TRBD1. V dropped 7 bases and J dropped 4; count of bases not matched to a gene: 3. The length of the CDR3 is 12 residues. Looked up from germline, CDR1 is SQVTM and CDR2 is ANQGSEA.

In its sample, this clonotype was seen a few times. The rearrangement uses TRBV6-1 and TRBJ2-1; D remains ambiguous. V was trimmed by 9 bases and J by 2 bases, leaving 14 bases between them. The germline gives CDR1 MNHNS, CDR2 SASEGT. The CDR3 is made up of 14 amino acids. CDR3 DNA sequence: TGTGCCAGAGGCGAAGCTGGCCCCTACAATGAGCAGTTCTTC. As protein: CARGEAGPYNEQFF.

This clonotype was seen a few times. This chain uses TRBV18 with TRBJ1-5; the D is unclear. The CDR3 runs 14 residues. The germline gives CDR1 KGHSH, CDR2 LQKENI. V shed 3 bases and J shed 2 bases, with 8 bases lying between them. The CDR3 sequence: CASSPFGGNQPQHF. CDR3 DNA sequence: TGTGCCAGCTCACCGTTCGGTGGCAATCAGCCCCAGCATTTT.